Listed here is a single TCR beta chain. Trimming took off 0 bases at V and 4 bases at J, with 10 bases between the two ends. CDR3 length: 15 amino acids. The germline V gene has CDR1 SGHAT and CDR2 FQNNGV. Sequenced by immunoSEQ multiplex PCR; TCRdb stores in-frame clones only, minus some. The sample holds 70,000 to 85,000 clones, roughly 94% seen once. The sample belongs to a study of OX40 agonist ivuxolimab in advanced cancers. The chain has TRBV11-2 and TRBJ2-1; D remains unclear. The clonotype originates from an adult with an advanced solid tumor such as melanoma, head and neck, liver or kidney cancer. Sequencing was performed on CD4+ or CD8+ T cells sorted from blood, taken in a trial of the OX40 agonist ivuxolimab. The CDR3 nucleotides are TGTGCCAGCAGCTTAGAAGTCACCGAATACAATGAGCAGTTCTTC. It translates to CASSLEVTEYNEQFF.